The 27 T cell receptor beta chains presented below share a single source sample, sequenced in a study of blood T cell repertoires in COVID-19. Only in-frame clones appear in the TCRdb table, and some are missing; sequencing was by immunoSEQ multiplex PCR. The profile covers about 190,000 clones, with 80% to 90% appearing a single time and around 2.3% taken by the ten largest. The sequenced material came from peripheral blood. The receptors shown here come from a man between 65 and 85 years old with active or convalescent COVID-19.

The gene calls are TRBV7-2 and TRBJ1-2; D call uncertain. V was pared by 0 bases and J by 8 bases, with 10 bases between. Germline V gene data show CDR1 as SGHTA and CDR2 as FQGNSA. This CDR3 has 13 amino acids. The CDR3 region is CASSLAGDSGYTF. The CDR3 region has the DNA TGTGCCAGCAGCTTAGCCGGGGATTCGGGCTACACCTTC.

This sequence joins TRBV28 and TRBJ2-7; D may be TRBD2 (5 bases). Trimming pared 6 bases from V and 2 bases from J, leaving 14 bases between. Per germline, CDR1 MDHEN and CDR2 SYDVKM. The CDR3 is 14 residues long. In DNA, the CDR3 is TGTGCCAGCAGGCCAGCGGACCGCCCCTACGAGCAGTACTTC. This sequence encodes CASRPADRPYEQYF.

The chain couples TRBV6-1 to TRBJ1-1; D uncertain. V lost 3 bases and J 4 bases, leaving 15 bases between the germline ends. The CDR3 loop spans 15 amino acids. Germline loops: CDR1 MNHNS, CDR2 SASEGT. CDR3 loop: CASSDLGVGGTEAFF. DNA for the CDR3: TGTGCCAGCAGTGACCTCGGGGTCGGAGGCACTGAAGCTTTCTTT.

The gene calls are TRBV4-1 and TRBJ1-2; D not certain. The CDR3 length is 15 residues. CDR1 MGHRA and CDR2 YSYEKL come from the germline V gene. The ends were cut back, 1 base at V and 0 bases at J, with 9 bases in the middle. CDR3 nucleotide sequence: TGCGCCAGCAGCCAAGGTCCTCTTTCTAACTATGGCTACACCTTC. Its protein product is CASSQGPLSNYGYTF.

This chain links TRBV6-4 with TRBJ2-2, with 12 positions matching TRBD2. V lost 6 bases to trimming and J lost 4 bases; unmatched junction nucleotides: 12. The CDR3 loop spans 18 amino acids. Germline CDR1 MRHNA, CDR2 SNTAGT. CDR3 sequence: CASRTGLAGGGTTGELFF. CDR3 DNA: TGTGCCAGCAGGACGGGACTAGCGGGTGGGGGGACCACCGGGGAGCTGTTTTTT.

In this sample, this clone turned up once. The chain carries TRBV7-2 and TRBJ2-5; 7 nucleotides align to TRBD2. Germline V gives CDR1 SGHTA, CDR2 FQGNSA. With V trimmed by 3 bases and J by 3 bases, 7 bases remained unmatched. The CDR3 contains 15 residues. CDR3 residues: CASSFLGGGEETQYF. The CDR3 region has the DNA TGTGCCAGCAGCTTCTTGGGTGGGGGGGAAGAGACCCAGTACTTC.

This chain links TRBV5-1 with TRBJ2-5; 12 nucleotides line up with TRBD2. The CDR3 is made up of 14 amino acids. Per germline, CDR1 SGHRS and CDR2 YFSETQ. Trimming took 6 bases from V and 2 from J; bases not matched to a gene: 2. The CDR3 protein is CASNLAGGQETQYF. Written as DNA, the CDR3 is TGCGCCAGCAACCTAGCGGGGGGGCAAGAGACCCAGTACTTC.

The rearrangement links TRBV3-1 (or the pseudogene TRBV3-2) to TRBJ2-1; 10 bases map to TRBD2. Germline-derived CDR1 and CDR2 are LGHDT and YNNKEL (reference sequence). The trim removed 0 bases at V and 6 bases at J, leaving 5 bases unmatched. The CDR3 has 16 amino acids. The CDR3 protein is CASSQERSGRGNEQFF. DNA for the CDR3: TGTGCCAGCAGCCAAGAGAGGAGCGGGAGGGGCAATGAGCAGTTCTTC.

V is TRBV28 and J is TRBJ2-7; 11 bases align to TRBD1. Germline CDR1 and CDR2: MDHEN and SYDVKM. The CDR3 loop spans 16 amino acids. V shed 6 bases and J 3 bases; nucleotides not matched to a gene: 10. In DNA form, the CDR3 reads TGTGCCAGCAGCCAATCCGGGACAGGGGGAATCTACGAGCAGTACTTC. It encodes CASSQSGTGGIYEQYF.

Only one count was recorded for this clone. The chain links TRBV28 to TRBJ2-7; 12 positions agree with TRBD1. CDR3 length equals 14 residues. Germline loops: CDR1 MDHEN, CDR2 SYDVKM. Trimming cost V 6 bases and J 6 bases; bases outside gene matches: 6. DNA of the CDR3: TGTGCCAGCAGACCGGGACAGGGGGCCGGCGAGCAGTACTTC. It specifies CASRPGQGAGEQYF.

The chain is built from TRBV13 and TRBJ1-4; 7 bases are a match to TRBD1. CDR3 length: 14 residues. Germline CDR1 PRHDT, CDR2 FYEKMQ (reference sequence). The V segment lost 6 bases and the J segment 8 bases; nucleotides outside the gene matches: 9. CDR3 bases: TGTGCCAGCAGGCCAAGGGGGCTGGGAGAAAAACTGTTTTTT. Residues: CASRPRGLGEKLFF.

The genes are TRBV7-8 and TRBJ2-7; perhaps TRBD2 as D (6 bases). There are 14 residues in the CDR3. Trimming stripped 8 bases from V and 4 bases from J, with 18 bases between. The germline gives CDR1 SGHVS, CDR2 FQNEAQ. CDR3 bases: TGTGCCAGCGCCCGTCGGGGGAAAGGGTACGAGCAGTACTTC. The encoded protein is CASARRGKGYEQYF.

CDR3 region: CASETGVNGNTIYF. CDR3 nucleotide sequence: TGTGCCAGCGAAACAGGGGTTAATGGAAACACCATATATTTT. V is TRBV5-5 and J is TRBJ1-3, with 7 nucleotides matching TRBD1. V lost 7 bases, J lost 3 bases, and 7 bases stayed unmatched. The CDR3 has 14 residues. Germline values: CDR1 SGHKS, CDR2 YYEKEE (reference sequence).

The chain combines TRBV30 with TRBJ1-2; 8 bases align to TRBD1. The CDR3 extends over 14 amino acids. J lost 5 bases, V lost 4 bases, and 9 bases had no gene match. Looked up from germline, CDR1 is GTSNPN and CDR2 is SVGIG (reference sequence). CDR3: CAWNTLGQEYGYTF. The CDR3 DNA follows: TGTGCCTGGAATACGCTGGGACAGGAATATGGCTACACCTTC.

The chain links TRBV19 to TRBJ1-2, with a possible D match to TRBD1 (6 bases). This CDR3 comprises 14 residues. V shed 3 bases and J shed 4 bases, with 12 bases lying between them. Germline-derived CDR1 and CDR2 are LNHDA and SQIVND (reference sequence). CDR3 loop: CASSIGQRFYGYTF. For the CDR3, the DNA is TGTGCCAGTAGTATCGGACAGAGGTTCTATGGCTACACCTTC.

V is TRBV9 and J is TRBJ2-5, with a tentative D call TRBD2 (5 bases). Germline CDR1 SGDLS, CDR2 YYNGEE. The CDR3 loop spans 13 amino acids. V lost 4 bases and J 2 bases, leaving 9 bases between the germline ends. CDR3: CASSRSGQETQYF. Written as DNA, the CDR3 is TGTGCCAGCAGCCGCAGCGGACAAGAGACCCAGTACTTC.

The chain couples TRBV28 to TRBJ1-4, with 7 positions matching TRBD1. Trimming removed 6 bases from V and 8 bases from J; junction bases left unmatched: 12. Germline CDR1 and CDR2: MDHEN and SYDVKM. The CDR3 has 15 amino acids. The CDR3 nucleotides are TGTGCCAGCAGCCTTCAGGACAGGAATTGGGAAAAACTGTTTTTT. It codes for CASSLQDRNWEKLFF.

The chain has TRBV6-2 or TRBV6-3 and TRBJ1-1, with TRBD1 as a possible D gene (5 bases). V was pared by 0 bases and J by 0 bases, with 23 bases between. This CDR3 spans 20 amino acids. Germline CDR1 and CDR2: MNHEY and SVGEGT. The CDR3 region has the DNA TGTGCCAGCAGTTACTCCCCAGGATCGGGGGATACACCGGTGAACACTGAAGCTTTCTTT. Translating gives CASSYSPGSGDTPVNTEAFF.

The gene calls are TRBV28 and TRBJ1-2; D call uncertain. Trimming took 5 bases from V and 2 from J, leaving 12 bases between them. The CDR3 is 14 amino acids. Germline V gene lookup returns CDR1 MDHEN and CDR2 SYDVKM. The CDR3 nucleotides read TGTGCCAGCAGTCGAATCTATCCCAACTATGGCTACACCTTC. It encodes CASSRIYPNYGYTF.

The rearrangement uses TRBV28 and TRBJ2-7; tentatively, D is TRBD2 (7 bases). The V end lost 3 bases, the J end lost 0 bases, and 9 bases lay between the germline ends. Germline V gives CDR1 MDHEN, CDR2 SYDVKM. The CDR3 contains 14 residues. CDR3 protein: CASSLGGASYEQYF. DNA of the CDR3: TGTGCCAGCAGTTTGGGGGGGGCCTCCTACGAGCAGTACTTC.

This sequence joins TRBV5-5 and TRBJ1-6; D perhaps matches TRBD1 (5 bases). V was trimmed by 1 base and J by 8 bases, leaving 13 bases between them. The V gene's germline CDR1 is SGHKS and CDR2 YYEKEE (reference sequence). CDR3 size: 15 residues. The CDR3 is CASSLRDRLDSPLHF. DNA for the CDR3: TGTGCCAGCAGCTTGAGGGACCGACTAGATTCACCCCTCCACTTT.

V gene TRBV7-2 combines with J gene TRBJ2-7, with 8 nucleotides matching TRBD2. V shed 4 bases and J 6 bases; nucleotides not matched to a gene: 11. Per the germline V gene, CDR1 is SGHTA and CDR2 is FQGNSA. The CDR3 has 15 amino acids. The CDR3 is CASSSFVAGLGEQYF. The DNA for the CDR3 is TGTGCCAGCAGCTCCTTTGTAGCGGGGTTGGGCGAGCAGTACTTC.

The V call is TRBV30, the J call TRBJ2-2; 8 bases map to TRBD2. The germline CDR1 and CDR2 sequences are GTSNPN and SVGIG (reference sequence). The CDR3 sequence is 14 residues long. V lost 0 bases and J lost 5; bases outside the gene matches: 2. The CDR3 sequence: CAWSVGGGTGELFF. DNA of the CDR3: TGTGCCTGGAGTGTAGGCGGGGGGACCGGGGAGCTGTTTTTT.

The rearrangement uses TRBV7-9 and TRBJ1-2, with 9 bases matching TRBD1. V shed 4 bases, J shed 3 bases, and the junction held 6 bases outside the gene matches. CDR1 is SEHNR, CDR2 FQNEAQ, per germline (reference sequence). There are 15 residues in the CDR3. The CDR3 is CASSSQGQGHYGYTF. CDR3 bases: TGTGCCAGCAGCTCCCAAGGACAGGGGCACTATGGCTACACCTTC.

The J gene is TRBJ1-2, the V gene TRBV28, with TRBD1 matching 11 bases. The germline CDR1 and CDR2 sequences are MDHEN and SYDVKM. The V gene end was trimmed by 3 bases and the J gene end by 7 bases; junction bases not matched to a gene: 7. The CDR3 contains 15 residues. The CDR3 here is CASSFLGQGASGYTF. As DNA, the CDR3 is TGTGCCAGCAGTTTCCTCGGACAGGGGGCTAGTGGCTACACCTTC.

The gene calls are TRBV18 and TRBJ1-2; tentatively, D is TRBD1 (6 bases). Germline assignment: CDR1 KGHSH and CDR2 LQKENI. With 1 base removed from V and 2 bases from J, the gap between germline ends came to 11 bases. The CDR3 runs 15 residues. The CDR3 DNA reads TGTGCCAGCTCACCACGGGGACAACCGAACTATGGCTACACCTTC. It specifies CASSPRGQPNYGYTF. The whole variable domain, remainder taken from reference TRBV18 and TRBJ1-2, is NAGVMQNPRHLVRRRGQEARLRCSPMKGHSHVYWYRQLPEEGLKFMVYLQKENIIDESGMPKERFSAEFPKEGPSILRIQQVVRGDSAAYFCASSPRGQPNYGYTFGSGTRLTVV.

The gene calls are TRBV20-1 and TRBJ2-5; D remains unclear. Germline V gene lookup returns CDR1 DFQATT and CDR2 SNEGSKA (reference sequence). V shed 3 bases and J shed 2 bases, with 4 bases lying between them. The CDR3 covers 11 residues. The CDR3 protein is CSASGQETQYF. CDR3 nucleotide sequence: TGCAGTGCTAGCGGGCAAGAGACCCAGTACTTC.